Each of the 9 T cell receptor beta chains below was sequenced from the same sample in a study of neurological immune-mediated disorders. Each CDR3 protein is one row after TCRdb ran MiXCR on the 5' RACE reads. The table includes under 70,000 distinct CDR3 sequences, approximately 3.4% detected once. The specimen sequenced was PBMCs. The origin of the receptors is a woman in her forties or fifties with multiple sclerosis.

In this sample, this clonotype turned up many times. J is TRBJ2-3 and V is TRBV20-1; 7 bases match TRBD2. Germline V gene sequence: CDR1 DFQATT, CDR2 SNEGSKA (reference sequence). This CDR3 has 14 amino acids. V trimming: 2 bases; J trimming: 6 bases; junction bases outside the gene matches: 8. CDR3 loop: CSARSGGSWDTQYF. The CDR3 region has the DNA TGCAGTGCTAGAAGTGGCGGGAGTTGGGATACGCAGTATTTT.

This clonotype was seen ten or more times. The rearrangement uses TRBV27 and TRBJ1-2; 7 bases are a match to TRBD1. J was trimmed by 0 bases and V by 5 bases; bases with no gene match: 15. Germline V gene lookup returns CDR1 MNHEY and CDR2 SMNVEV (reference sequence). CDR3 length equals 18 residues. CDR3 nucleotide sequence: TGTGCCAGCAGTCCACCCCCGGGGACAGTGGGTTCTAACTATGGCTACACCTTC. Translation: CASSPPPGTVGSNYGYTF.

Ten or more counts support this clonotype. The chain combines TRBV4-2 with TRBJ2-3; D is perhaps TRBD1 (5 bases). The CDR3 has 17 amino acids. Germline V gene sequence: CDR1 LGHNA, CDR2 YNFKEQ. V was trimmed by 4 bases and J by 1 base, leaving 18 bases between them. CDR3 in DNA: TGTGCCAGCAGCCCATCGACAGACTTCCAGGGCACAGATACGCAGTATTTT. The encoded protein is CASSPSTDFQGTDTQYF.

This clonotype was detected many times. The chain links TRBV20-1 to TRBJ2-3; 7 bases line up with TRBD1. This CDR3 contains 13 residues. The germline V gene encodes CDR1 DFQATT and CDR2 SNEGSKA (reference sequence). V shed 3 bases and J 4 bases; nucleotides not matched to a gene: 4. This CDR3 is CSARPQGADTQYF. Here the CDR3 DNA reads TGCAGTGCTAGGCCCCAGGGGGCAGATACGCAGTATTTT.

This clonotype was counted ten times or more. The chain employs TRBV10-2 and TRBJ2-1; 9 bases agree with TRBD2. The CDR3 covers 15 residues. V lost 9 bases and J lost 3; bases outside the gene matches: 9. CDR1 is WSHSY and CDR2 is SAAADI in the germline V gene. This chain's CDR3 is CASLKRGVGYNEQFF. DNA for the CDR3: TGCGCCAGTCTTAAGCGGGGGGTAGGCTACAATGAGCAGTTCTTC.

Ten or more counts support this clonotype. V usage is TRBV20-1 and J usage is TRBJ2-6; the D is unclear. The CDR3 spans 12 residues. V dropped 5 bases and J dropped 4 bases, with 6 bases sitting between them. Germline V gene lookup returns CDR1 DFQATT and CDR2 SNEGSKA (reference sequence). The CDR3 sequence is CSAVTGANVLTF. The DNA of the CDR3 is TGCAGTGCTGTCACCGGGGCCAACGTCCTGACTTTC.

At least ten counts were recorded for this clonotype. The chain couples TRBV5-1 to TRBJ2-4; 9 nucleotides agree with TRBD2. The CDR3 covers 15 residues. The V gene's germline CDR1 is SGHRS and CDR2 YFSETQ. V gave up 1 base and J gave up 7 bases; unmatched junction bases: 6. This CDR3 is CASSLIPSGENIQYF. The CDR3 DNA is TGCGCCAGCAGCTTGATACCTAGCGGGGAGAACATTCAGTACTTC.

Many counts were recorded for this clonotype. An end of the junction differs from the germline gene, which may be a read error. V and J are TRBV7-2 and TRBJ1-2; D is unresolved. Germline V gives CDR1 SGHTA, CDR2 FQGNSA. This CDR3 comprises 14 residues. CDR3 bases: TGTGCCAGCAGCCTAGCCGGACGTCAAGAGGGCTACACCTTC. Translating it yields CASSLAGRQEGYTF.

This clonotype is classed as medium-sized. V gene TRBV5-6 combines with J gene TRBJ2-3, with 8 bases aligning to TRBD2. The CDR3 extends over 13 amino acids. The trim removed 2 bases at V and 10 bases at J, leaving 6 bases unmatched. Germline V gives CDR1 SGHDT, CDR2 YYEEEE. This chain's CDR3 is CASSFTGLAAQYF. The CDR3 nucleotides are TGTGCCAGCAGCTTTACCGGACTAGCTGCGCAGTATTTT.